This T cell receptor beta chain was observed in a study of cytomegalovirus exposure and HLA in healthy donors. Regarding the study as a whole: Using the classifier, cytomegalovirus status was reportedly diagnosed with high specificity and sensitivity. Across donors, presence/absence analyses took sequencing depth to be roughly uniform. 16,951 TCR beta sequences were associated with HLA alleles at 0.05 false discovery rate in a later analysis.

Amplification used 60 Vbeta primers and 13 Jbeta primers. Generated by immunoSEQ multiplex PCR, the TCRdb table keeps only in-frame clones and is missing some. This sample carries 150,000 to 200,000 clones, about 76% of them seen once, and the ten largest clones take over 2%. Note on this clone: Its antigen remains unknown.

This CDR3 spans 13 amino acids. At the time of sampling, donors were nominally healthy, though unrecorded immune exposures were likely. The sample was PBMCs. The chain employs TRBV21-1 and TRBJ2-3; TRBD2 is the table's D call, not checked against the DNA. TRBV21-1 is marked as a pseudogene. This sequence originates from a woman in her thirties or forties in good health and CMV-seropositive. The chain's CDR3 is CASLTGGTDTQYF. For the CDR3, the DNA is TGTGCCAGCCTCACCGGGGGCACAGATACGCAGTATTTT.